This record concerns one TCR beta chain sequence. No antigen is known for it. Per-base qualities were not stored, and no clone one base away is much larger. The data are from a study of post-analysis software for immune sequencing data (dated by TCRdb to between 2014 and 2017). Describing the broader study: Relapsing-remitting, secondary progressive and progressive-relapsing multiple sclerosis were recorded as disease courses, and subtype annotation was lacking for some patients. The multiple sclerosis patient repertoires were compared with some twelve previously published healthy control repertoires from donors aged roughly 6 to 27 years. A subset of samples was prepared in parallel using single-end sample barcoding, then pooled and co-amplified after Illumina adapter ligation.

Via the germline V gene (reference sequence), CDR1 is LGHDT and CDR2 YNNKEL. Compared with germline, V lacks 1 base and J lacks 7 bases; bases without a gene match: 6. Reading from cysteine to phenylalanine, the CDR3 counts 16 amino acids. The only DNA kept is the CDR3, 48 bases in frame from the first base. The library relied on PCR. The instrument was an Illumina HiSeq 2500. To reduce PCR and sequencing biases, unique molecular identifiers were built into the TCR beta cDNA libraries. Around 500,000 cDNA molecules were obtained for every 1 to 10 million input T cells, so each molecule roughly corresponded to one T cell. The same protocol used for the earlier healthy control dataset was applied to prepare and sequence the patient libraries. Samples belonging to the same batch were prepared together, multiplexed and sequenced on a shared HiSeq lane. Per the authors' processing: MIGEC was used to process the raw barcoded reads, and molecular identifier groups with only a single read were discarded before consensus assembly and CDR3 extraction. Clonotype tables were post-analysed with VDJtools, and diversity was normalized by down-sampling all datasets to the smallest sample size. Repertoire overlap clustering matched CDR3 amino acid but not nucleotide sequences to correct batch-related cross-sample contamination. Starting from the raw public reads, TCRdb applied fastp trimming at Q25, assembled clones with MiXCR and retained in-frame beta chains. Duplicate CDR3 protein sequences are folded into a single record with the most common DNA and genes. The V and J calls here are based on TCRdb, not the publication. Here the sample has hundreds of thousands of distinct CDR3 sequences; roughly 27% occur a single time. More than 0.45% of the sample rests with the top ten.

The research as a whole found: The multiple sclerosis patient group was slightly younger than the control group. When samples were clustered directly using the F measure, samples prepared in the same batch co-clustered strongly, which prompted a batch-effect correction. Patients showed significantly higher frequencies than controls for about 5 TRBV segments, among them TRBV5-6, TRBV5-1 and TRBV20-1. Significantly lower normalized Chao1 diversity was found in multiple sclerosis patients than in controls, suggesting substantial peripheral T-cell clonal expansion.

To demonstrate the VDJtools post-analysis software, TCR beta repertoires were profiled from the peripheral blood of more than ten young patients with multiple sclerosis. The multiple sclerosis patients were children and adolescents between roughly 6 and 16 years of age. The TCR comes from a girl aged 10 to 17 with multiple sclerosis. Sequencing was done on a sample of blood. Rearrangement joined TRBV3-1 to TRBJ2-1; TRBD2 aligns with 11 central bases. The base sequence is TGTGCCAGCAGCCAAGGGAGACTAGCGGGAATTAATGAGCAGTTCTTC. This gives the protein CASSQGRLAGINEQFF.